This T cell receptor beta chain was sequenced in a study of beta chain features in type 1 diabetes. Looked up from germline, CDR1 is MNHNY and CDR2 is SVGAGI (reference sequence). Trimming cost V 1 base and J 3 bases, with 6 bases left between them. CDR3 length equals 13 residues. Notes on the study in general: Type 1 diabetes patients showed a moderate but significant shortening of TCRB CDR3s in all four CD4+ subsets. Cells carrying high TCR expression could end up over-represented when cDNA is sequenced.

Since all of the isolated RNA was reverse transcribed, expressed TCRB transcripts were what got sequenced. Profiling relied on immunoSEQ multiplex PCR, and the TCRdb table lists in-frame clones only, not all of them. The sample has about 44,000 clones, 65% to 70% seen once. To note about this clone: Antigen unknown.

V and J are TRBV6-6 and TRBJ1-2; D is undetermined. The sequence was collected from a woman younger than 30 with type 1 diabetes. Sequences were obtained from Tregs from blood. For the CDR3, the DNA is TGTGCCAGCAGTTACTGGGCAGACTATGGCTACACCTTC. The encoded protein is CASSYWADYGYTF.